Below are 31 T cell receptor beta chains sequenced from a single sample in a study of cytomegalovirus exposure and HLA in healthy donors (dated by TCRdb to the late 2010s). The library was prepared using the immunoSEQ multiplex PCR assay. A mixture of 60 forward primers for TCR Vbeta segments and 13 reverse primers for TCR Jbeta segments was used in the multiplex PCR. TCRdb carries this immuneACCESS record with in-frame sequences only. Its versions omit some clonotypes, under half of them owing to an unresolved V gene in the studies checked, with the rest unexplained. In all, the sample holds tens of thousands of clones, and approximately 80% of those were seen once. The top ten hold about 2% of the sample. Sequencing was performed on PBMCs. Every receptor here comes from a woman between 25 and 40 years old in good health and CMV-seronegative.

This rearrangement joins TRBV7-8 to TRBJ2-3, with 7 bases fitting TRBD2. The junction had 14 bases not matched to a gene; V was cut back by 4 bases and J by 1 base. From germline, CDR1 is SGHVS and CDR2 FQNEAQ. This CDR3 is built from 18 residues. In DNA, the CDR3 is TGTGCCAGCAGCTCATCGCAGCTAGCGGAAATGCGCACAGATACGCAGTATTTT. Protein product: CASSSSQLAEMRTDTQYF.

This chain links TRBV5-1 with TRBJ2-1; 8 positions match TRBD2. Looked up from germline, CDR1 is SGHRS and CDR2 is YFSETQ. The CDR3 extends over 14 amino acids. The V gene end was trimmed by 10 bases and the J gene end by 7 bases; junction bases not matched to a gene: 13. CDR3 sequence: CASQAAGGLNEQFF. In DNA, the CDR3 is TGCGCCTCCCAGGCGGCGGGAGGTTTGAATGAGCAGTTCTTC.

The chain employs TRBV13 and TRBJ2-1; maybe TRBD2 (5 bases). Germline loops: CDR1 PRHDT, CDR2 FYEKMQ (reference sequence). Trimming stripped 3 bases from V and 0 bases from J, with 15 bases between. The CDR3 consists of 17 residues. CDR3 coding DNA: TGTGCCAGCAGCTTTACCTTCTGGGCGGGCTCCTACAATGAGCAGTTCTTC. As protein: CASSFTFWAGSYNEQFF.

The chain combines TRBV15 with TRBJ1-4, with D tentatively TRBD1 (5 bases). The length of the CDR3 is 20 residues. Germline CDR1 is LNHNV and CDR2 is YYDKDF (reference sequence). The ends were cut back, 0 bases at V and 7 bases at J, with 27 bases in the middle. The CDR3 is CATSRDAPGWVSGGSEKLFF. In DNA form, the CDR3 reads TGTGCCACCAGCAGAGATGCCCCCGGGTGGGTCTCGGGGGGAAGTGAAAAACTGTTTTTT. The full variable domain, in which reference TRBV15 and TRBJ1-4 provide the parts outside the CDR3, is DAMVIQNPRYQVTQFGKPVTLSCSQTLNHNVMYWYQQKSSQAPKLLFHYYDKDFNNEADTPDNFQSRRPNTSFCFLDIRSPGLGDTAMYLCATSRDAPGWVSGGSEKLFFGSGTQLSVL.

This rearrangement joins TRBV28 to TRBJ2-7; D is perhaps TRBD2 (5 bases). The CDR3 has 14 amino acids. CDR1 and CDR2 from the germline V gene are MDHEN and SYDVKM. The V gene lost 6 bases and the J gene lost 5 bases, with 17 bases spanning the gap. CDR3 sequence: CASRLSGIRNEQYF. As DNA, the CDR3 is TGTGCCAGCAGACTCTCGGGGATTAGGAACGAGCAGTACTTC.

The chain joins TRBV6-5 to TRBJ2-5; 11 nucleotides agree with TRBD2. V was clipped by 4 bases and J by 6 bases; unmatched bases: 10. The CDR3 is 16 amino acids. The germline gives CDR1 MNHEY, CDR2 SVGAGI. In DNA form, the CDR3 reads TGTGCCAGCAGTTCCGAAACTAGCGGGAGAGGGAAGACCCAGTACTTC. It is translated as CASSSETSGRGKTQYF.

The genes are TRBV30 and TRBJ1-3; no clear D gene. Trimming took 7 bases from V and 6 from J, leaving 7 bases between them. This CDR3 spans 10 amino acids. Germline CDR1 is GTSNPN and CDR2 is SVGIG (reference sequence). This CDR3 reads CAYYLNTIYF. The CDR3 region has the DNA TGTGCCTACTACCTAAACACCATATATTTT.

This chain uses TRBV25-1 with TRBJ2-2, with D possibly matching TRBD2 (5 bases). The length of the CDR3 is 13 residues. Germline loops: CDR1 MGHDK, CDR2 SYGVNS. The ends were cut back, 6 bases at V and 6 bases at J, with 11 bases in the middle. The CDR3 reads CASSKLGSGELFF. As DNA, the CDR3 is TGTGCCAGCAGCAAACTAGGGTCCGGGGAGCTGTTTTTT.

This clone has a handful of counts. This sequence joins TRBV5-6 and TRBJ2-7; no clear D gene. Germline loops: CDR1 SGHDT, CDR2 YYEEEE. This CDR3 comprises 15 residues. The V end lost 1 base, the J end lost 4 bases, and 15 bases lay between the germline ends. The CDR3 DNA follows: TGTGCCAGCAGCTTGCCCGGGTTGAGCTTTTACGAGCAGTACTTC. Its protein is CASSLPGLSFYEQYF. Full variable domain (outside the CDR3, taken from reference TRBV5-6 and TRBJ2-7): DAGVTQSPTHLIKTRGQQVTLRCSPKSGHDTVSWYQQALGQGPQFIFQYYEEEERQRGNFPDRFSGHQFPNYSSELNVNALLLGDSALYLCASSLPGLSFYEQYFGPGTRLTVT.

The rearrangement joins TRBV30 to TRBJ1-1; 7 bases agree with TRBD1. Germline V gives CDR1 GTSNPN, CDR2 SVGIG (reference sequence). V gave up 4 bases and J gave up 4 bases; unmatched junction bases: 12. This CDR3 spans 15 amino acids. Here the CDR3 DNA reads TGTGCCTGGACCAGATTAGGGGGCGCGAGCACTGAAGCTTTCTTT. It codes for CAWTRLGGASTEAFF.

V usage is TRBV5-1 and J usage is TRBJ2-1; 7 bases line up with TRBD2. V shed 3 bases, J shed 0 bases, and the junction held 3 bases outside the gene matches. The CDR3 spans 15 residues. Germline V CDR1 and CDR2: SGHRS, YFSETQ. CDR3 sequence: CASSSTSDSYNEQFF. In nucleotides, the CDR3 is TGCGCCAGCAGCTCAACTAGCGACTCCTACAATGAGCAGTTCTTC.

The chain carries TRBV5-1 and TRBJ2-3, with D perhaps matching TRBD2 (5 bases). Trimming pared 1 base from V and 0 bases from J, leaving 9 bases between. CDR1 and CDR2 from the germline V gene are SGHRS and YFSETQ. This CDR3 comprises 15 residues. The CDR3 loop reads CASSLQRTSTDTQYF. DNA of the CDR3: TGCGCCAGCAGCTTGCAGCGGACTAGCACAGATACGCAGTATTTT.

The rearrangement joins TRBV7-2 to TRBJ2-7; 9 bases map to TRBD2. Germline CDR1 SGHTA, CDR2 FQGNSA. The CDR3 loop spans 15 amino acids. V gave up 3 bases and J gave up 4 bases; unmatched junction bases: 7. The CDR3 is CASSFSPSGKYEQYF. The CDR3 region has the DNA TGTGCCAGCAGCTTCAGTCCTAGCGGGAAATACGAGCAGTACTTC.

This sequence joins TRBV19 and TRBJ2-7; TRBD2 matches 8 bases. The CDR3 covers 16 residues. Germline V lookup: CDR1 LNHDA, CDR2 SQIVND (reference sequence). The ends lost 7 bases at V and 0 bases at J; junction bases unmatched: 11. The CDR3 is CASTPGGGGFSYEQYF. The CDR3 DNA is TGTGCCAGTACCCCCGGGGGGGGAGGCTTCTCCTACGAGCAGTACTTC.

This clone was counted once. A junction boundary mismatches the germline segment, possibly from a read error. The chain uses TRBV7-9 and TRBJ2-7; TRBD1 aligns across 8 bases. The germline V gene has CDR1 SEHNR and CDR2 FQNEAQ (reference sequence). This CDR3 is 15 amino acids long. CDR3: CSSRDRTGSSYEQYF. The CDR3 nucleotides read TGTTCCAGCAGAGATCGGACAGGGAGCTCCTACGAGCAGTACTTC.

The chain joins TRBV6-5 to TRBJ2-4; the D gene is possibly TRBD2 (5 bases). Trimming cost V 4 bases and J 0 bases, with 7 bases left between them. CDR3 size: 14 residues. The germline gives CDR1 MNHEY, CDR2 SVGAGI. The CDR3: CASSSRVAKNIQYF. CDR3 nucleotides: TGTGCCAGCAGTTCGCGGGTAGCCAAAAACATTCAGTACTTC.

The chain joins TRBV14 to TRBJ2-1, with 8 bases that match TRBD2. The V and J ends lost 5 bases and 0 bases, in that order; junction bases with no gene match: 9. Germline-derived CDR1 and CDR2 are SGHDN and FVKESK. The CDR3 totals 17 residues. The CDR3 loop is CASSRRGSGSSYNEQFF. For the CDR3, the DNA is TGTGCCAGCAGCAGAAGAGGGAGCGGGAGCTCCTACAATGAGCAGTTCTTC.

Turning to this clone: At one boundary the junction diverges from the germline segment, which might be a read error. The chain combines TRBV29-1 with TRBJ2-2; maybe TRBD1 (5 bases). The germline V gene encodes CDR1 SQVTM and CDR2 ANQGSEA. This CDR3 is 14 amino acids long. The CDR3 nucleotides read TGCAGCGTTCAAGGTGCAGGGAACGCCGGGGAGCTGTTTTTT. Translating gives CSVQGAGNAGELFF.

The chain links TRBV7-8 to TRBJ2-1, with D maybe TRBD2 (6 bases). The CDR3 contains 14 residues. Trimming pared 6 bases from V and 3 bases from J, leaving 12 bases between. The germline V gene encodes CDR1 SGHVS and CDR2 FQNEAQ. In nucleotides, the CDR3 is TGTGCCAGCAGTCAACGGGGACTCTACAATGAGCAGTTCTTC. Its translation: CASSQRGLYNEQFF.

The chain is built from TRBV6-4 and TRBJ1-1; 9 nucleotides align to TRBD1. J was trimmed by 5 bases and V by 10 bases; bases with no gene match: 8. In germline, CDR1 is MRHNA, CDR2 SNTAGT. This CDR3 contains 13 residues. As DNA, the CDR3 is TGTGCCATCTTGACAGGGGGTGGGACTGAAGCTTTCTTT. Its translation is CAILTGGGTEAFF.

V and J are TRBV28 and TRBJ2-5, with D unresolved. V was pared by 2 bases and J by 1 base, with 11 bases between. This CDR3 comprises 15 residues. Germline CDR1 is MDHEN and CDR2 is SYDVKM. For the CDR3, the DNA is TGTGCCAGCAGTTTAATAGGCAGGTCCCAAGAGACCCAGTACTTC. Protein: CASSLIGRSQETQYF. The complete variable domain, with remaining parts taken from reference TRBV28 and TRBJ2-5, reads DVKVTQSSRYLVKRTGEKVFLECVQDMDHENMFWYRQDPGLGLRLIYFSYDVKMKEKGDIPEGYSVSREKKERFSLILESASTNQTSMYLCASSLIGRSQETQYFGPGTRLLVL.

This clone was detected only once. The CDR3 DNA is TGTGCCAGCTTCACCACGGGACAGGGAGGACATTCACCCCTCCACTTT. It yields the protein CASFTTGQGGHSPLHF. The V gene is TRBV18, the J gene TRBJ1-6, with 9 bases fitting TRBD1. The length of the CDR3 is 16 residues. The V and J ends lost 7 bases and 8 bases, in that order; junction bases with no gene match: 12. CDR1 KGHSH and CDR2 LQKENI come from the germline V gene.

This clone turned up a few times. The genes are TRBV27 and TRBJ2-1; 7 bases are a match to TRBD1. The CDR3 has 12 amino acids. Unmatched junction bases numbered 2, after V lost 4 bases and J lost 8 bases. Germline CDR1 reads MNHEY; CDR2 reads SMNVEV (reference sequence). CDR3 amino acids: CASSYRGDEQFF. CDR3 sequence (DNA): TGTGCCAGCAGTTACAGGGGAGATGAGCAGTTCTTC.

In its sample, this clone was seen once. This rearrangement joins TRBV10-2 to TRBJ2-1; maybe TRBD2 (6 bases). The length of the CDR3 is 12 residues. Trimming removed 10 bases at V and 7 bases at J, with 14 bases between. Germline-derived CDR1 and CDR2 are WSHSY and SAAADI. CDR3 in DNA: TGCGCCACCCGGGAGACTTGGAATGAGCAGTTCTTC. Translating gives CATRETWNEQFF.

The rearrangement uses TRBV7-2 and TRBJ2-6, with 8 bases identical to TRBD1. Germline V gives CDR1 SGHTA, CDR2 FQGNSA. The trim removed 3 bases at V and 2 bases at J, leaving 3 bases unmatched. The CDR3 sequence is 16 residues long. The CDR3 loop reads CASSLSQGAGANVLTF. CDR3 coding DNA: TGTGCCAGCAGCTTGTCACAGGGGGCTGGGGCCAACGTCCTGACTTTC. Full variable domain (rest looked up from reference TRBV7-2 and TRBJ2-6): GAGVSQSPSNKVTEKGKDVELRCDPISGHTALYWYRQSLGQGLEFLIYFQGNSAPDKSGLPSDRFSAERTGGSVSTLTIQRTQQEDSAVYLCASSLSQGAGANVLTFGAGSRLTVL.

This clone occurred a few times. The chain recombines TRBV6-5 with TRBJ2-7, with 8 bases lining up with TRBD1. Germline V CDR1 and CDR2: MNHEY, SVGAGI. The junction had 7 bases not matched to a gene; V was cut back by 7 bases and J by 5 bases. This CDR3 is built from 13 residues. The chain's CDR3 is CASTTTTGDEQYF. CDR3 nucleotides: TGTGCCAGCACCACGACGACAGGGGACGAGCAGTACTTC.

V usage is TRBV5-1 and J usage is TRBJ2-1, with 9 bases aligning to TRBD1. This CDR3 is 14 amino acids long. With V trimmed by 4 bases and J by 5 bases, 4 bases remained unmatched. Germline CDR1 reads SGHRS; CDR2 reads YFSETQ. The CDR3 loop reads CASSGWTGDNEQFF. CDR3 nucleotides: TGCGCCAGCAGCGGGTGGACAGGGGACAATGAGCAGTTCTTC.

The chain couples TRBV6-5 to TRBJ2-1, with 9 nucleotides matching TRBD2. V lost 0 bases, J lost 8 bases, and 5 bases stayed unmatched. CDR1 and CDR2 from the germline V gene are MNHEY and SVGAGI. The CDR3 covers 15 residues. This CDR3 is CASSYSAGGSHEQFF. In DNA form, the CDR3 reads TGTGCCAGCAGTTACTCTGCGGGAGGGTCTCATGAGCAGTTCTTC.

The chain has TRBV9 and TRBJ1-4; TRBD1 might be the D (6 bases). Between the trimmed V and J ends, which lost 0 bases and 2 bases, there was a span of 14 bases. CDR3 length equals 17 residues. Germline lookup yields CDR1 SGDLS and CDR2 YYNGEE. The CDR3 spells CASSVGGGSATNEKLFF. CDR3 DNA sequence: TGTGCCAGCAGCGTAGGAGGGGGATCCGCGACTAATGAAAAACTGTTTTTT.

This clone showed up just once. At one boundary the junction diverges from the germline segment, which might be a read error. The chain has TRBV18 and TRBJ2-1; TRBD1 or TRBD2 may be the D gene (6 bases each). Germline-derived CDR1 and CDR2 are KGHSH and LQKENI. This CDR3 has 13 amino acids. The CDR3 protein is CASSPQGGDEQFF. The CDR3 bases are TGTGCCAGCTCTCCACAGGGAGGCGATGAGCAGTTCTTC.

The rearrangement uses TRBV6-5 and TRBJ1-2; 7 positions match TRBD1. CDR1 and CDR2 from the germline V gene are MNHEY and SVGAGI. The J segment lost 4 bases and the V segment lost 6 bases, leaving 11 bases of the junction unmatched. This CDR3 is 15 amino acids long. The CDR3 here is CASRPPGGLGYGYTF. Here the CDR3 DNA reads TGTGCCAGCAGGCCCCCAGGGGGACTGGGCTATGGCTACACCTTC.